Presented here are 21 T cell receptor beta chains from one specimen sequenced in a study of tumor and adjacent non-tumor tissue in lung cancer. No cell sorting was done before RNA was extracted from the tissue. Three rounds of nested PCR, following a modified ARM-PCR protocol, produced the TCRbeta library. TCRdb re-called the multiplex PCR reads with MiXCR, one entry per CDR3 protein. The sample gives around 74,000 distinct CDR3 sequences, around two thirds of which show up once; roughly 12% is in the top ten. Sample: lung tumor tissue. Receptor source: a woman between 70 and 85 years old with non-small cell lung cancer.

The table lists this clonotype with many counts. J is TRBJ1-2 and V is TRBV7-9; 8 positions match TRBD1. Germline values: CDR1 SEHNR, CDR2 FQNEAQ (reference sequence). Germline trimming cut 5 bases from V and 2 bases from J; bases unmatched to any gene: 7. The CDR3 spans 15 residues. For the CDR3, the DNA is TGTGCCAGCAGCCCGGGACAGGTGATCAACTATGGCTACACCTTC. The encoded protein is CASSPGQVINYGYTF.

V usage is TRBV12-3 or TRBV12-4 and J usage is TRBJ2-2, with a tentative D call TRBD1 (6 bases). CDR3 length: 15 amino acids. Trimming pared 5 bases from V and 9 bases from J, leaving 19 bases between. CDR3 in amino acids: CASSLRQERSWELFF. CDR3 DNA sequence: TGTGCCAGCAGTCTCCGACAGGAGCGGAGCTGGGAGCTGTTTTTT.

For this clonotype: Relative to the germline gene, one junction end is altered; a read error may explain this. CDR3 amino acids: CNGVGTLDGTEAFF. CDR3 DNA: TGCAACGGGGTAGGGACACTAGACGGGACTGAAGCTTTCTTC. The V and J genes are TRBV29-1 and TRBJ1-1; D is perhaps TRBD1 (6 bases). The CDR3 has 14 amino acids. Germline CDR1 and CDR2: SQVTM and ANQGSEA.

Concerning this clonotype: An end of the junction does not agree with germline; a read error may underlie this. The CDR3 region has the DNA TGTGCCGGCAGCTACTCGATGGATTCTGGGGCCAACGTCCTGACTTTC. Protein sequence: CAGSYSMDSGANVLTF. V and J are TRBV6-5 and TRBJ2-6; D not resolved. This CDR3 contains 16 residues. Germline CDR1 and CDR2: MNHEY and SVGAGI.

This clonotype was seen a single time. Germline is not matched at one junction end, which may reflect a read error. J is TRBJ2-7 and V is TRBV10-2, with 9 bases that match TRBD1. CDR3 length: 12 residues. Germline loops: CDR1 WSHSY, CDR2 SAAADI. For the CDR3, the DNA is TGCGCCAACAGTACAGGGGGCCACGAGCACTACTTC. It encodes CANSTGGHEHYF.

The chain joins TRBV20-1 to TRBJ2-2; TRBD2 aligns across 12 bases. The CDR3 is 15 residues long. The V and J ends lost 6 bases and 6 bases, in that order; junction bases with no gene match: 8. Germline lookup yields CDR1 DFQATT and CDR2 SNEGSKA (reference sequence). Here the CDR3 DNA reads TGCAGTGCAAGGACTAGCGGGAAGATTGCCGGGGAGCTGTTTTTT. Amino acid sequence: CSARTSGKIAGELFF.

This clonotype occurred a few times. V gene TRBV6-5 combines with J gene TRBJ2-3, with D possibly being TRBD1 (5 bases). The ends were cut back, 4 bases at V and 2 bases at J, with 7 bases in the middle. Germline CDR1 MNHEY, CDR2 SVGAGI. The CDR3 has 13 residues. DNA of the CDR3: TGTGCCAGCAGTTTGACAGACACAGATACGCAGTATTTT. Translation gives CASSLTDTDTQYF.

Regarding this clonotype: It may be a read error: a sequence one base away is much more abundant. The J gene is TRBJ1-2, the V gene TRBV5-1, with unresolved D. Germline CDR1 reads SGHRS; CDR2 reads YFSETQ. Trimming cost V 0 bases and J 4 bases, with 10 bases left between them. CDR3 length: 14 amino acids. The CDR3 protein is CASSLGPDGYGYTF. The CDR3 region has the DNA TGCGCCAGCAGCTTGGGCCCGGATGGCTATGGCTACACCTTC.

This clonotype appeared a single time. Relative to the germline gene, one junction end is altered; a read error may explain this. V is TRBV6-5 and J is TRBJ2-7, with 7 nucleotides matching TRBD1. CDR3 length: 14 amino acids. The germline gives CDR1 MNHEY, CDR2 SVGAGI. DNA for the CDR3: TGTGCCGGCAGCCTGACCCGGGACAGTTACGAGCAGTACTTC. As protein: CAGSLTRDSYEQYF.

About this clonotype itself: At one end, the junction sequence differs from germline, possibly due to a read error. V gene TRBV11-2 combines with J gene TRBJ1-4, with D hard to call. CDR3 length: 13 residues. The germline V gene has CDR1 SGHAT and CDR2 FQNNGV. The CDR3 sequence is CASSLVFDEELFF. CDR3 nucleotide sequence: TGTGCCAGCAGCTTAGTATTTGATGAAGAACTGTTTTTT.

Of note for this clonotype: One end of the junction varies from germline; a read error may be responsible. CDR3 sequence (DNA): TGTGCCGGCAGCTTTATGAGGACGGGAGTGGATAATGAGCAGTTCTTC. Its protein product is CAGSFMRTGVDNEQFF. The rearrangement links TRBV11-1 to TRBJ2-1, with a weak D call TRBD2 (6 bases). Germline lookup yields CDR1 SGHAT and CDR2 FQDESV (reference sequence). This CDR3 region has 16 residues. The complete variable domain, with remaining parts taken from reference TRBV11-1 and TRBJ2-1, reads EAEVAQSPRYKITEKSQAVAFWCDPISGHATLYWYRQILGQGPELLVQFQDESVVDDSQLPKDRFSAERLKGVDSTLKIQPAELGDSAMYLCAGSFMRTGVDNEQFFGPGTRLTVL.

The CDR3 is CASSELANSWNQPQHF. The CDR3 nucleotides are TGTGCCAGCAGTGAACTAGCAAACTCGTGGAATCAGCCCCAGCATTTT. V and J are TRBV6-1 and TRBJ1-5; no clear D. The germline gives CDR1 MNHNS, CDR2 SASEGT. V was pared by 2 bases and J by 4 bases, with 15 bases between. CDR3 length: 16 residues.

The chain uses TRBV5-1 and TRBJ1-1; TRBD1 might be the D (5 bases). Trimming took off 4 bases at V and 5 bases at J, with 18 bases between the two ends. The CDR3 runs to 15 residues. Germline V gene lookup returns CDR1 SGHRS and CDR2 YFSETQ. The CDR3: CASSDPGQGRTEAFF. CDR3 nucleotide sequence: TGCGCCAGCAGCGACCCAGGGCAAGGGAGGACTGAAGCTTTCTTT.

As regards this clonotype: With a much larger clone just one base away, this may be a read error. The chain links TRBV5-1 to TRBJ1-2; no definite D call. There are 15 residues in the CDR3. Germline V gene sequence: CDR1 SGHRS, CDR2 YFSETQ. The CDR3 nucleotides read TGCACCAGCAGCTTAGGCGCTCAGGAGAACTATGGCTACACCTTC. This encodes CTSSLGAQENYGYTF.

Comment on this clonotype: A junction boundary mismatches the germline segment, possibly from a read error. The chain links TRBV12-3 or TRBV12-4 to TRBJ2-2, with a tentative D call TRBD1 (6 bases). The CDR3 sequence is 16 residues long. The CDR3 sequence is CASSRNTQGYTEELCF. Here the CDR3 DNA reads TGTGCCAGCAGTCGTAATACTCAGGGGTACACCGAGGAGCTGTGTTTT.

For this clonotype: With a much larger clone just one base away, this may be a read error. The chain joins TRBV6-5 to TRBJ2-1, with TRBD2 as a possible D gene (6 bases). The CDR3 has 15 residues. V lost 0 bases and J lost 15, with 21 bases in between. CDR1 is MNHEY and CDR2 is SVGAGI in the germline V gene. In nucleotides, the CDR3 is TGTGCCAGCAGTTACTCGGCGACTGGCGGGAAGGGGCGGTTCTTC. Amino acid sequence: CASSYSATGGKGRFF.

This clonotype showed up just a few times. This may stem from a read error, because a much larger clone lies one nucleotide away. The rearrangement joins TRBV5-6 to TRBJ2-7, with TRBD1 identical over 9 bases. The CDR3 runs to 15 residues. Germline V gene data show CDR1 as SGHDT and CDR2 as YYEEEE. In DNA, the CDR3 is TGTGCCAGCAGCCAAACCGGACAGGGGTCGAACGATCAGTACTTC. Amino acids: CASSQTGQGSNDQYF.

Points on this clonotype: One end of the junction varies from germline; a read error may be responsible. This chain joins TRBV6-6 and TRBJ1-1, with a tentative D call TRBD1 (5 bases). The CDR3 runs to 15 residues. Germline V lookup: CDR1 MNHNY, CDR2 SVGAGI (reference sequence). The CDR3 DNA follows: TGTGCCAGCAGGTCTAGCAAGGGGCGAAACACTGAAGCTTCCTTT. Protein sequence: CASRSSKGRNTEASF.

Of note for this clonotype: Possible read error: a much larger clone is one base away. The chain links TRBV5-1 to TRBJ2-3, with D perhaps TRBD2 (5 bases). V lost 8 bases and J lost 2, with 15 bases in between. The CDR3 runs to 14 residues. Germline V CDR1 and CDR2: SGHRS, YFSETQ. The CDR3: CARSRSGSTDTQYF. The CDR3 DNA reads TGCGCCAGAAGCCGATCGGGATCCACAGATACGCAGTATTTT.

A note on this clonotype: One junction end does not reproduce the germline sequence, and a read error may be involved. The genes are TRBV12-3 or TRBV12-4 and TRBJ2-5; 9 nucleotides line up with TRBD1. The CDR3 has 15 amino acids. The CDR3 DNA is TGTGTCAGCAGTCTCCGAGGGACAGGGCAAGAGACCCAGCACTTC. Protein: CVSSLRGTGQETQHF.

The table lists this clonotype with many counts. The chain is built from TRBV4-2 and TRBJ1-1; D gene uncertain. Trimming took 3 bases from V and 2 from J, leaving 10 bases between them. Germline values: CDR1 LGHNA, CDR2 YNFKEQ. This CDR3 spans 14 amino acids. The CDR3 region has the DNA TGTGCCAGCAGCCAGAGCACCGGAAACACTGAAGCTTTCTTT. As protein: CASSQSTGNTEAFF.